These T cell receptor beta chains were read from a single sample in a study of CD8 T cells in ankylosing spondylitis. MiXCR was run by TCRdb on the 5' RACE reads, yielding one entry per CDR3 protein. The table lists 250,000 to 400,000 distinct CDR3 sequences, around a tenth of them singletons. The material sequenced was blood, either unsorted or a sorted T cell fraction (not recorded which). The receptors stem from a female donor with ankylosing spondylitis or in good health (not recorded which). Both conserved end residues are part of each CDR3.

len	v_gene	CDR3aa
15	TRBV6-2/TRBV6-3	CASSRAGTRQETQYF
15	TRBV7-9	CASSLGDRYTGELFF
15	TRBV30	CAWSDWTSDYNEQFF
19	TRBV27	CASSLLRLRGVGGTTEAFF
14	TRBV5-1	CASSLSSAKDTQYF
14	TRBV20-1	CSAGGGQGVYGYTF
15	TRBV2	CASRNNRSYNSPLHF
15	TRBV7-2	CASSPGRSGGNTIYF
14	TRBV10-2	CASKRDRSYNEQFF
17	TRBV4-3	CASSPEGLAGATDTQYF
16	TRBV7-2	CASSLGGGTTDETQYF
14	TRBV27	CASSPTDREETQYF
12	TRBV6-1	CASWSSYNEQFF
20	TRBV21-1	CASSKFKVVFGIDSGNTIYF
17	TRBV28	CASSLNLKDRGTGELFF
16	TRBV5-1	CASSMTSGGHTGELFF
13	TRBV7-9	CASRDRPTDTQYF
14	TRBV5-1	CASSLAGSTDTQYF
15	TRBV11-2	CASSLSQGGGYGYTF
13	TRBV5-1	CASSPDSHYGYTF
13	TRBV20-1	CSAKGFSVTEQYF
14	TRBV12-3/TRBV12-4	CASGLAGEGETQYF
14	TRBV15	CATSRDDGPYGYTF
14	TRBV12-3/TRBV12-4	CASSLQARVETQYF
16	TRBV12-3/TRBV12-4	CASSSQDRGFPGELFF
15	TRBV7-9	CASTAGDGYTYEQYF
17	TRBV19	CASSRQGRISGANVLTF
16	TRBV6-5	CASSYSTARLYDEQYF
18	TRBV20-1	CSARQPGLAGGRIGELFF
17	TRBV7-2	CASSLVGTGTSGNTIYF